Sequencing of this TCR beta chain was carried out in a study of chemoradiotherapy in HPV16-positive cancers. Study at large: Candidate HPV-specific T-cell clones and common TCR motifs came from functional assays in a couple of HPV16-positive patients. Study-level findings and limits: Candidate HPV-specific clones and E7-related TCR motifs grew in tumor during treatment.

Over chemoradiotherapy, repertoires were sampled more than once. With respect to this clone: The antigen remains undetermined.

Libraries were prepared by immunoSEQ multiplex PCR; TCRdb keeps only in-frame clonotypes and omits some of them. The repertoire holds about 68,000 clones, with 85% to 90% as singletons. Germline V gene data show CDR1 as SGHNT and CDR2 as YENEEA. The V gene end was trimmed by 5 bases and the J gene end by 2 bases; junction bases not matched to a gene: 11. CDR3 length equals 17 residues. This clonotype was sampled from a human donor with HPV-associated anogenital cancer. This chain joins TRBV11-3 and TRBJ2-1; TRBD1 matches 8 bases. The specimen comprised blood, sampled from a patient who underwent chemoradiotherapy. The CDR3 DNA follows: TGTGCCAGCAGCCTCGGGACAGGAGCTACCCCCTACAATGAGCAGTTCTTC. Translated: CASSLGTGATPYNEQFF. Together with reference TRBV11-3 and TRBJ2-1, the CDR3 gives the full variable domain: EAGVVQSPRYKIIEKKQPVAFWCNPISGHNTLYWYLQNLGQGPELLIRYENEEAVDDSQLPKDRFSAERLKGVDSTLKIQPAELGDSAVYLCASSLGTGATPYNEQFFGPGTRLTVL.